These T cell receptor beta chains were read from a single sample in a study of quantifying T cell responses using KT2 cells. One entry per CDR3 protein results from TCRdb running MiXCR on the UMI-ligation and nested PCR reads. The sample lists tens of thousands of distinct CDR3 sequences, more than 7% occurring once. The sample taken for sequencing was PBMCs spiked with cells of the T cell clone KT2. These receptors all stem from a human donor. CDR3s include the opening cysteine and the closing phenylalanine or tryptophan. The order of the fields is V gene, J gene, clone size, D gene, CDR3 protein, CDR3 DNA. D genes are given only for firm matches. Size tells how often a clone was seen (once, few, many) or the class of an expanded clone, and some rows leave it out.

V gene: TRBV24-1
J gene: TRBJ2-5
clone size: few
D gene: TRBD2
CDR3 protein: CATSELTSGVETQYF
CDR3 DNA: TGTGCCACCAGTGAATTGACTAGCGGAGTAGAGACCCAGTACTTC

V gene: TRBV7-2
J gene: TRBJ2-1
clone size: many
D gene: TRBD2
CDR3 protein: CASSLDSGRAGNEQFF
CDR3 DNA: TGTGCCAGCAGCTTAGACTCCGGGAGGGCGGGCAATGAGCAGTTCTTC

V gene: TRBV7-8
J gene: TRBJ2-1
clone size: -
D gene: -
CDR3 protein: CASSLLGGAASYNEQFF
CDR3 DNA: TGTGCCAGCAGCTTACTTGGGGGAGCGGCCTCCTACAATGAGCAGTTCTTC

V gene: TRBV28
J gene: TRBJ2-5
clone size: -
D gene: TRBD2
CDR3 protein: CASSLSAGVGTQYF
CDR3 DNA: TGTGCCAGCAGTTTATCAGCGGGAGTTGGGACCCAGTACTTC

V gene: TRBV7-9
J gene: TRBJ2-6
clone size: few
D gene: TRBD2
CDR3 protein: CASSFLAESSGANVLTF
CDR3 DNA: TGTGCCAGCAGCTTTCTAGCGGAGTCCTCTGGGGCCAACGTCCTGACTTTC

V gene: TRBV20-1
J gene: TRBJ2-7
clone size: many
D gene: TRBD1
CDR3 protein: CSARRQGAYEQYF
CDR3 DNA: TGCAGTGCCAGACGGCAGGGGGCCTACGAGCAGTACTTC

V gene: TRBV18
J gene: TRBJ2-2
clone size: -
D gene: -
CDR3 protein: CASSPHLRDIGELFF
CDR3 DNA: TGTGCCAGCTCACCACATCTCCGGGACATCGGGGAGCTGTTTTTT

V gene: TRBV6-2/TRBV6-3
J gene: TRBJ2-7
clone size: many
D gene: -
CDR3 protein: CASSYSFEQYF
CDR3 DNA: TGTGCCAGCAGTTACTCGTTCGAGCAGTACTTC

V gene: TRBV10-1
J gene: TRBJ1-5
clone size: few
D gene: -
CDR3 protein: CASSAEGDQPQHF
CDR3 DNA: TGCGCCAGCAGTGCGGAGGGGGATCAGCCCCAGCATTTT

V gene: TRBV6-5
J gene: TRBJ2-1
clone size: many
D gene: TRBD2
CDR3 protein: CASSYSGGGGRNEQFF
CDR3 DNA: TGTGCCAGCAGTTACTCGGGCGGGGGGGGCCGTAATGAGCAGTTCTTC

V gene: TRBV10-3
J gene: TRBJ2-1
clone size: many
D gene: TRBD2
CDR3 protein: CAISESRTSFDNEQFF
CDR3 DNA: TGTGCCATCAGTGAGTCACGGACTAGCTTCGACAATGAGCAGTTCTTC

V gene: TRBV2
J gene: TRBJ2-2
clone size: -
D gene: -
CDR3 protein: CANKRGVALTGELFF
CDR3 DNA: TGTGCCAACAAAAGGGGGGTAGCGCTCACCGGGGAGCTGTTTTTT

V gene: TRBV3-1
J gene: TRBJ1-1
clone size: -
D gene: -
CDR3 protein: CASSQDRAGDTEAFF
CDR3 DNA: TGTGCCAGCAGCCAAGATAGGGCAGGGGACACTGAAGCTTTCTTT

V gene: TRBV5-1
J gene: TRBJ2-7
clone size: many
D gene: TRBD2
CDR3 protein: CASSGPGLAGGSGEQYF
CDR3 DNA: TGCGCCAGCAGCGGGCCGGGACTAGCGGGAGGGTCGGGAGAGCAGTACTTC

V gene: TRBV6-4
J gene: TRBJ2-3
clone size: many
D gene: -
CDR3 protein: CASSGTDTDTQYF
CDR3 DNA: TGTGCCAGCAGTGGGACAGACACAGATACGCAGTATTTT

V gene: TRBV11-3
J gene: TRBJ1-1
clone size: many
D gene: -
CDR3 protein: CASSPRGQGWRRYTEAFF
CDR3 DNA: TGTGCCAGCAGCCCACGGGGCCAGGGGTGGAGGCGGTACACTGAAGCTTTCTTT

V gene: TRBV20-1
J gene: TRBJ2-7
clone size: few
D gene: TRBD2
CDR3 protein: CSAPGLAGREQYF
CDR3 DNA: TGCAGTGCCCCGGGACTAGCGGGACGCGAGCAGTACTTC

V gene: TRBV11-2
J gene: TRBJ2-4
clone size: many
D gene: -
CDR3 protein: CASSWYINLAKNIQYF
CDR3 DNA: TGTGCCAGCAGCTGGTACATCAATCTAGCCAAAAACATTCAGTACTTC

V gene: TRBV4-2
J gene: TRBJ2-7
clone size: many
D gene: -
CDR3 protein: CASSQKGYEQYF
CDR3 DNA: TGTGCCAGCAGCCAAAAGGGCTACGAGCAGTACTTC

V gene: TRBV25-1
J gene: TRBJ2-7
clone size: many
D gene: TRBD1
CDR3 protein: CASSEFGQGHPREQYF
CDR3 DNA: TGTGCCAGCAGTGAATTTGGACAGGGACATCCTCGCGAGCAGTACTTC

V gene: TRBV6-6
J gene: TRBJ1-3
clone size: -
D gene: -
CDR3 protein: CASTQTRQGNTIYF
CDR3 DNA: TGTGCCAGCACCCAGACCCGGCAGGGAAACACCATATATTTT

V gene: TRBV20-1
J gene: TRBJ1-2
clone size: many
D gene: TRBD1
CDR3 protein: CSARAPGQAYGYTF
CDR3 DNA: TGCAGTGCTAGGGCTCCGGGACAGGCTTATGGCTACACCTTC

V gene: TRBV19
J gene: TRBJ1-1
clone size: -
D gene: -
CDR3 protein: CASSPGIEAFF
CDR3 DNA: TGTGCCAGTAGTCCAGGGATTGAAGCTTTCTTT

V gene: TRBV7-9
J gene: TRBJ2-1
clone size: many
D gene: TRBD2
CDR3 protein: CASSRSGRGNNEQFF
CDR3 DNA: TGTGCCAGCAGCCGTAGCGGGAGGGGCAACAATGAGCAGTTCTTC

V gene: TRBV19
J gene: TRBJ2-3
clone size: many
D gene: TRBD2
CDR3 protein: CASSMEREGQRSTDTQYF
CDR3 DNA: TGTGCCAGTAGTATGGAGCGGGAGGGCCAGCGGAGCACAGATACGCAGTATTTT

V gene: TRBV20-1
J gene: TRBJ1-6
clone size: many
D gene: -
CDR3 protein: CSAGEQGPPLHF
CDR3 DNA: TGCAGTGCGGGGGAACAGGGTCCACCCCTCCACTTT

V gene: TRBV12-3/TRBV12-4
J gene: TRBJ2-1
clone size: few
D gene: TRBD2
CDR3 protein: CASTKLFTSGVSYNEQFF
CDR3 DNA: TGTGCCAGCACCAAACTATTCACTAGCGGGGTCTCCTACAATGAGCAGTTCTTC

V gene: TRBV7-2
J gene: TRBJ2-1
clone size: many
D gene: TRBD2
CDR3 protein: CASSLSSGEPLNEQFF
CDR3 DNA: TGTGCCAGCAGCTTATCTAGCGGGGAGCCCTTAAATGAGCAGTTCTTC

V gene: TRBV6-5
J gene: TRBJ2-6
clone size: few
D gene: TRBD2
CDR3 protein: CASSYSHSGASGANVLTF
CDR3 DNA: TGTGCCAGCAGTTACTCACATAGCGGGGCGTCTGGGGCCAACGTCCTGACTTTC

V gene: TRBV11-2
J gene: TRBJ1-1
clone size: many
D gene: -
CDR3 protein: CASSLDTNTEAFF
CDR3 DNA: TGTGCCAGCAGCTTAGATACGAACACTGAAGCTTTCTTT

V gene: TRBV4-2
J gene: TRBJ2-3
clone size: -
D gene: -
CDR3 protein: CASSHGLPSSDTQYF
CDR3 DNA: TGTGCCAGCAGCCACGGACTACCCTCAAGCGATACGCAGTATTTT

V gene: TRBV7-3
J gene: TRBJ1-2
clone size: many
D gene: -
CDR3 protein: CASSLKSGLSATGYTF
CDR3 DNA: TGTGCCAGCAGCTTAAAATCCGGGCTGTCTGCTACAGGCTACACCTTC

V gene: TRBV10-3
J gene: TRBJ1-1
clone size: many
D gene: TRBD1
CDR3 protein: CAIRPLGQGPSMAFF
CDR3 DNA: TGTGCCATCAGGCCCCTAGGACAGGGACCATCAATGGCTTTCTTT

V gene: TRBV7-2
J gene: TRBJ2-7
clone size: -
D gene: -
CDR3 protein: CASSLGSSFSYEQYF
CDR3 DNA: TGTGCCAGCAGCTTAGGAAGCAGCTTCTCCTACGAGCAGTACTTC

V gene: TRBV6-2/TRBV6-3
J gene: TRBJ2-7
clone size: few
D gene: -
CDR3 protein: CASSYGGLSNSYEQYF
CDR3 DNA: TGTGCCAGCAGTTACGGGGGACTCTCAAACTCCTACGAGCAGTACTTC

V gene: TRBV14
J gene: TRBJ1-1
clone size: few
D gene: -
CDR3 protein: CASSNGMNTEAFF
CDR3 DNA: TGTGCCAGCAGCAACGGTATGAACACTGAAGCTTTCTTT

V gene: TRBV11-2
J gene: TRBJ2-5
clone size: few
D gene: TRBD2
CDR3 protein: CASSSTRLAGKETQYF
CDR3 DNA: TGTGCCAGCAGCTCAACCCGACTAGCGGGGAAAGAGACCCAGTACTTC

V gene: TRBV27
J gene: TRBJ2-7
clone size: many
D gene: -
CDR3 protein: CASSLVSRGYEQYF
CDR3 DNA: TGTGCCAGCAGTTTAGTCAGCAGGGGCTACGAGCAGTACTTC

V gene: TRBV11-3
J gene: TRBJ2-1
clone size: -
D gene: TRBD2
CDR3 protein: CASRGTSGSSYNEQFF
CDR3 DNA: TGTGCCAGCAGGGGGACTAGCGGTAGCTCCTACAATGAGCAGTTCTTC

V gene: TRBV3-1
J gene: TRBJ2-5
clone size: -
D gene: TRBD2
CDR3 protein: CASSQDSRGGETQYF
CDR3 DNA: TGTGCCAGCAGCCAAGATTCGCGGGGGGGAGAGACCCAGTACTTC

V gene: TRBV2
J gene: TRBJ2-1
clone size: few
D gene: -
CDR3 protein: CATRIGGGYNEQFF
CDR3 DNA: TGTGCCACCAGAATAGGGGGGGGTTACAATGAGCAGTTCTTC

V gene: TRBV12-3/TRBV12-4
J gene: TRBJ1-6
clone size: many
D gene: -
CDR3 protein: CASSLFGGSGSPLHF
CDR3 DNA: TGTGCCAGCAGTTTATTCGGGGGATCGGGGTCACCCCTCCACTTT

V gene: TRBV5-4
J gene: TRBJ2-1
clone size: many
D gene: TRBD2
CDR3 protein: CASSFVAGDEQFF
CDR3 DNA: TGTGCCAGCAGCTTTGTGGCGGGGGATGAGCAGTTCTTC

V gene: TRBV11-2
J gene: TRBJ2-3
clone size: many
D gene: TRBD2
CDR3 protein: CASSTRLAGVLDTQYF
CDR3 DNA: TGTGCCAGCAGCACCAGACTAGCGGGAGTTTTAGATACGCAGTATTTT

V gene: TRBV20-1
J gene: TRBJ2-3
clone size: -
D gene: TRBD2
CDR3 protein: CSARDRRAGPSTDTQYF
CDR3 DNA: TGCAGTGCTAGAGATAGACGAGCGGGGCCGAGCACAGATACGCAGTATTTT

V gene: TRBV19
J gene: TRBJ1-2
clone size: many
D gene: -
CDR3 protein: CASINWYRATTTGYKNYGYTF
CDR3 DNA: TGTGCCAGTATCAATTGGTACAGAGCCACGACGACCGGGTATAAAAACTATGGCTACACCTTC

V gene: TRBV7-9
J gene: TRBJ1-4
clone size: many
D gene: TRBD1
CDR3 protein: CASSSDRVFEKLFF
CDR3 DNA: TGTGCCAGCAGTTCGGACAGGGTCTTCGAAAAACTGTTTTTT

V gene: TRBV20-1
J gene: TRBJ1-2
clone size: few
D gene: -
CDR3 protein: CSARGQLANYGYTF
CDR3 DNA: TGCAGTGCTAGAGGACAGCTAGCTAACTATGGCTACACCTTC

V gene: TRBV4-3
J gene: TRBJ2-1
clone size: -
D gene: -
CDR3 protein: CASSQNAPGVAGDSEQFF
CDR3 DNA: TGCGCCAGCAGCCAGAATGCCCCAGGGGTGGCGGGAGACTCTGAGCAGTTCTTC

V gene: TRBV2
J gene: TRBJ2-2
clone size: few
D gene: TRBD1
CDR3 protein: CASSYRDRGAGELFF
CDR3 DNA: TGTGCCAGCAGTTACCGGGACAGGGGAGCCGGGGAGCTGTTTTTT

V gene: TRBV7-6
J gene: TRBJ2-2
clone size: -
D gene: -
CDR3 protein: CASSLDGGRGGELFF
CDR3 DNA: TGTGCCAGCAGCTTAGATGGAGGGAGAGGCGGGGAGCTGTTTTTT